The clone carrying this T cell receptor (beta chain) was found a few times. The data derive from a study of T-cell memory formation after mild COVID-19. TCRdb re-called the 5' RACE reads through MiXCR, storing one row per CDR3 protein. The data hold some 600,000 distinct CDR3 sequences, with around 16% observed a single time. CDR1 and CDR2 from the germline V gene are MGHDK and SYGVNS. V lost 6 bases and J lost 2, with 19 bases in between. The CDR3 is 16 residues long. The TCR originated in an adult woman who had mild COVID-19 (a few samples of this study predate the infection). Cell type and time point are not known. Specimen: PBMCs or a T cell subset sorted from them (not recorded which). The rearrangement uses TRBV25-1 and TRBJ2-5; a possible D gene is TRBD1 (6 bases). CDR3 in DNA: TGTGCCAGCAGCAGACTAAGACCGGACAGTCAAGAGACCCAGTACTTC. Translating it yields CASSRLRPDSQETQYF.